This is a list of T cell receptor beta chains from one sample in a study of control samples from healthy donors and cancer patients. The data were produced by immunoSEQ multiplex PCR, yet TCRdb's version contains in-frame clones alone and is incomplete. The table lists about 160,000 clones, about 94% of them singletons, with around 9.3% in the top ten. The sequencing input was blood. The origin of the receptors is a woman in her 40s in good health. Both conserved end residues are part of each CDR3. The D gene is left open where the match is weak. Not all rows give a size; the values are once, few, many and, for expanded clones, a class.

>TRBV19|TRBJ1-1|TRBD1|-
CASSGPGTANTEAFF
TGTGCCAGTAGTGGACCCGGGACAGCGAACACTGAAGCTTTCTTT
>TRBV3-1/TRBV3-2|TRBJ2-4|-|-
CASSSAGENIQYF
TGTGCCAGCAGCTCCGCCGGGGAAAACATTCAGTACTTC
>TRBV18|TRBJ2-5|-|-
CASSPDAGETQYF
TGTGCCAGCTCACCGGATGCTGGCGAGACCCAGTACTTC
>TRBV19|TRBJ1-6|-|-
CASSYRDSPLHF
TGTGCCAGTAGCTACAGGGATTCACCCCTCCACTTT
>TRBV27|TRBJ2-7|-|once
CASSFTETHEQYF
TGTGCCAGCAGTTTCACAGAGACCCACGAGCAGTACTTC
>TRBV5-1|TRBJ2-7|-|-
CASSPPDGTYEQYF
TGCGCCAGCAGCCCTCCCGACGGGACCTACGAGCAGTACTTC
>TRBV4-2|TRBJ2-7|-|-
CASSQDLAGSYEQYF
TGTGCCAGCAGCCAAGATTTGGCAGGGTCGTACGAGCAGTACTTC
>TRBV6-5|TRBJ1-5|-|few
CASSPGQGGHQPQHF
TGTGCCAGCAGCCCGGGACAAGGGGGGCATCAGCCCCAGCATTTT
>TRBV11-2|TRBJ1-1|-|-
CASSFRLNTEAFF
TGTGCCAGCAGCTTTAGGTTGAACACTGAAGCTTTCTTT
>TRBV3-1/TRBV3-2|TRBJ2-5|-|-
CASSPQVETQYF
TGTGCCAGCAGCCCCCAGGTGGAGACCCAGTACTTC
>TRBV19|TRBJ1-1|-|once
CASTQEPTNTEAFF
TGTGCCAGTACCCAGGAGCCGACGAACACTGAAGCTTTCTTT
>TRBV6-5|TRBJ1-2|-|-
CASSYSGVGANYGYTF
TGTGCCAGCAGTTACTCCGGGGTCGGGGCTAACTATGGCTACACCTTC
>TRBV6-6|TRBJ1-2|-|once
CASSSKGGSGYTF
TGTGCCAGCAGTTCCAAGGGTGGGAGCGGCTACACCTTC
>TRBV7-9|TRBJ1-5|TRBD1|-
CASSFGDRNQPQHF
TGTGCCAGCAGCTTCGGGGACAGAAATCAGCCCCAGCATTTT
>TRBV19|TRBJ2-3|TRBD2|-
CASTSGRYLSTDTQYF
TGTGCCAGTACTAGCGGGAGGTATCTTAGCACAGATACGCAGTATTTT
>TRBV6-6|TRBJ1-4|-|-
CASSYSMGSDEKLFF
TGTGCCAGCAGTTATAGTATGGGATCAGATGAAAAACTGTTTTTT
>TRBV7-2|TRBJ2-7|-|-
CASSLWGQTFSYEQYF
TGTGCCAGCAGCTTGTGGGGTCAAACATTCTCCTACGAGCAGTACTTC
>TRBV6-2/TRBV6-3|TRBJ1-1|-|-
CASSYPTFSGLVNTEAFF
TGTGCCAGCAGTTACCCGACTTTCTCAGGGCTTGTGAACACTGAAGCTTTCTTT
>TRBV9|TRBJ2-7|TRBD2|-
CASSPLVGGSGEQYF
TGTGCCAGCAGCCCGTTGGTCGGCGGGAGTGGCGAGCAGTACTTC
>TRBV10-3|TRBJ1-6|-|-
CAISEGQGQDSPLHF
TGTGCCATCAGTGAGGGGCAGGGGCAGGATTCACCCCTCCACTTT
>TRBV3-1/TRBV3-2|TRBJ2-3|-|few
CASSQAVDTTDTQYF
TGTGCCAGCAGCCAGGCCGTCGACACAACAGATACGCAGTATTTT
>TRBV5-1|TRBJ2-1|TRBD1|-
CASWSGTAGNEQFF
TGCGCCAGTTGGTCCGGGACAGCCGGCAATGAGCAGTTCTTC
>TRBV6-6|TRBJ1-3|-|-
CASSGGQGFFGNTIYF
TGTGCCAGCAGTGGTGGGCAGGGATTCTTTGGAAACACCATATATTTT
>TRBV29-1|TRBJ1-4|-|-
CSAQIGGGEKLFF
TGCAGCGCCCAAATCGGGGGTGGGGAAAAACTGTTTTTT
>TRBV5-4|TRBJ1-4|-|-
CASSLNQGFATNEKLFF
TGTGCCAGCAGCTTGAACCAGGGCTTTGCCACTAATGAAAAACTGTTTTTT
>TRBV27|TRBJ1-6|-|-
CASSLYGAGSYNSPLHF
TGTGCCAGCAGTTTATATGGGGCCGGATCCTATAATTCACCCCTCCACTTT
>TRBV29-1|TRBJ1-2|-|-
CSVGGSMGPGSSYGYTF
TGCAGCGTGGGGGGTTCTATGGGGCCGGGCTCATCCTATGGCTACACCTTC
>TRBV4-1|TRBJ2-5|-|-
CASSQEGSGARETQYF
TGCGCCAGCAGCCAAGAGGGGTCGGGGGCGCGGGAGACCCAGTACTTC
>TRBV27|TRBJ2-7|-|few
CASTRRGSGSYEQYF
TGTGCCAGCACCCGGAGAGGGTCCGGCTCCTACGAGCAGTACTTC
>TRBV19|TRBJ1-1|-|-
CASSSHAGAYDTEAFF
TGTGCCAGTAGTTCCCACGCAGGGGCTTACGACACTGAAGCTTTCTTT
>TRBV3-1/TRBV3-2|TRBJ1-2|-|-
CASSHPLRGYDGYTF
TGTGCCAGCAGCCACCCCCTGAGAGGGTACGATGGCTACACCTTC
>TRBV6-5|TRBJ1-2|-|once
CASRSGVVHYGYTF
TGTGCCAGCAGGTCGGGCGTAGTGCATTATGGCTACACCTTC
>TRBV27|TRBJ2-7|-|-
CASSTGAPYEQYF
TGTGCCAGCAGTACCGGGGCCCCTTACGAGCAGTACTTC
>TRBV6-2/TRBV6-3|TRBJ2-5|TRBD1|once
CASSGTGGPETQYF
TGTGCCAGCAGTGGAACAGGGGGCCCAGAGACCCAGTACTTC
>TRBV19|TRBJ1-1|-|-
CASKGQGPQNFMNTEAFF
TGTGCCAGTAAAGGGCAGGGTCCCCAAAATTTCATGAACACTGAAGCTTTCTTT
>TRBV7-2|TRBJ1-4|-|-
CASSLGPASGEKLFF
TGTGCCAGCAGCTTAGGGCCGGCGAGTGGAGAAAAACTGTTTTTT
>TRBV5-1|TRBJ1-3|TRBD1|-
CASSLRQGMADGNTIYF
TGCGCCAGCAGCTTGCGACAGGGGATGGCGGACGGAAACACCATATATTTT